The present T cell receptor (beta chain) was sequenced within a study of cytomegalovirus exposure and HLA in healthy donors. PCR involved 60 Vbeta and 13 Jbeta primers. Produced via immunoSEQ multiplex PCR; TCRdb's table is partial and in-frame only. Among around 210,000 clones listed, roughly 78% were seen once. This TCR came from a boy aged 5-17 years in good health and CMV-seronegative. The sequenced sample was PBMCs.

In DNA, the CDR3 is TGTGCCTGGAGTGTATCCGGCGGGCCCGCTAATGAAAAACTGTTTTTT. It translates to CAWSVSGGPANEKLFF. The chain recombines TRBV30 with TRBJ1-4, with unresolved D. Germline lookup yields CDR1 GTSNPN and CDR2 SVGIG (reference sequence). Trimming shortened V by 0 bases and J by 3 bases, and 14 bases separated the two germline ends. This CDR3 contains 16 residues.